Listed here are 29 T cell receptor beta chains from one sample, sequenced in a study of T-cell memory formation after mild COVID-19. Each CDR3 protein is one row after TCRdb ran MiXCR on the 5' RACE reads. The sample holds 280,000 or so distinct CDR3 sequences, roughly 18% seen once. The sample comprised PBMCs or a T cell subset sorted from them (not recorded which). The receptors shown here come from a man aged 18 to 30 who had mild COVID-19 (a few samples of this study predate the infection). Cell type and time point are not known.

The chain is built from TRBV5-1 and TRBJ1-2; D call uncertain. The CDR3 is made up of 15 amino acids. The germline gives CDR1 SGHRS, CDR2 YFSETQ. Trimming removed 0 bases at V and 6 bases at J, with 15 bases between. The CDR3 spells CASSLVVTAYNGYTF. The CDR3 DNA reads TGCGCCAGCAGCTTGGTGGTCACAGCCTATAATGGCTACACCTTC.

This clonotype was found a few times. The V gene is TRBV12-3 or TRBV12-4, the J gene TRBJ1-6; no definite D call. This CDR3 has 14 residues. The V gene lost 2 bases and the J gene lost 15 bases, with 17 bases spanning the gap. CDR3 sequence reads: CASSLQIPTDVLHF. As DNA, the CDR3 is TGTGCCAGCAGTTTACAAATACCAACGGATGTCCTCCACTTT.

CDR3 amino acids: CASSLRPAYEQYF. For the CDR3, the DNA is TGTGCCAGCAGTCTCCGGCCGGCCTACGAGCAGTACTTC. The chain combines TRBV12-3 or TRBV12-4 with TRBJ2-7, with D unclear. Trimming took 5 bases from V and 2 from J, leaving 10 bases between them. The CDR3 is 13 residues long.

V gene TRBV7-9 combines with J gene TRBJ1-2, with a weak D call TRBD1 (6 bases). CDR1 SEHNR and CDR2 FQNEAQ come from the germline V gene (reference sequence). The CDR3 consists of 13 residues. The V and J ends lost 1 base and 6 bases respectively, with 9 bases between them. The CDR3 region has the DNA TGTGCCAGCAGCTTAGAGGGGGAAGATGGCTACACCTTC. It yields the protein CASSLEGEDGYTF.

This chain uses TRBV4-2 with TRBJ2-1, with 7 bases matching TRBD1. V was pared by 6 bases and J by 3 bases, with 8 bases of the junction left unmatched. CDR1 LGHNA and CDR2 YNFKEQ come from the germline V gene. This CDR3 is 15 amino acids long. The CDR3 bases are TGTGCCAGCAGGCCTTTCCGGGACAGCTACAATGAGCAGTTCTTC. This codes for CASRPFRDSYNEQFF.

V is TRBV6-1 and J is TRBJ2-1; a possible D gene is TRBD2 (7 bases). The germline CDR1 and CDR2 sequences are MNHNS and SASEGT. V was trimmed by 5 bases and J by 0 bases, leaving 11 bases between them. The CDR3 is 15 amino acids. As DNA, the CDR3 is TGTGCCAGCAGTAAGGGGGGGGCCTCCTACAATGAGCAGTTCTTC. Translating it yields CASSKGGASYNEQFF.

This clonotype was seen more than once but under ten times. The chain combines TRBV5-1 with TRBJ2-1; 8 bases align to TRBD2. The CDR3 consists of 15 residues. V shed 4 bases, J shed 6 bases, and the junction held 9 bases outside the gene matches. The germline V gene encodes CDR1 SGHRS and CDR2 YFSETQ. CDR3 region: CASSLQAGASNEQFF. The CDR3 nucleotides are TGCGCCAGCAGCCTGCAAGCGGGGGCGTCCAATGAGCAGTTCTTC.

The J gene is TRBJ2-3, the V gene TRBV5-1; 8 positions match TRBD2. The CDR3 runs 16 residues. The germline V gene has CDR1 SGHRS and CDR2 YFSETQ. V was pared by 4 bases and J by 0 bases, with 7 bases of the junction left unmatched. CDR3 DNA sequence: TGCGCCAGCAGCCCTGGACTAGCTTCAAGCACAGATACGCAGTATTTT. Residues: CASSPGLASSTDTQYF. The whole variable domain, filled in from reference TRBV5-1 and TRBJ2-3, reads KAGVTQTPRYLIKTRGQQVTLSCSPISGHRSVSWYQQTPGQGLQFLFEYFSETQRNKGNFPGRFSGRQFSNSRSEMNVSTLELGDSALYLCASSPGLASSTDTQYFGPGTRLTVL.

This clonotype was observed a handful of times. The CDR3 reads CASSADSYNEQFF. The CDR3, as DNA: TGTGCCAGCAGTGCGGACAGCTACAATGAGCAGTTCTTC. The chain links TRBV6-4 to TRBJ2-1; perhaps TRBD1 as D (6 bases). The length of the CDR3 is 13 residues. Germline V gives CDR1 MRHNA, CDR2 SNTAGT. Trimming cost V 4 bases and J 3 bases, with 7 bases left between them.

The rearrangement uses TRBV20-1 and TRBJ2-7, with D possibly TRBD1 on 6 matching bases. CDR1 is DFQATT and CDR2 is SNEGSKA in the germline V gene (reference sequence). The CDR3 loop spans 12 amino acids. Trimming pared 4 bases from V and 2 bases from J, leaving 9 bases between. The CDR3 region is CSATDRPYEQYF. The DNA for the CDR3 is TGCAGTGCTACGGACAGACCCTACGAGCAGTACTTC.

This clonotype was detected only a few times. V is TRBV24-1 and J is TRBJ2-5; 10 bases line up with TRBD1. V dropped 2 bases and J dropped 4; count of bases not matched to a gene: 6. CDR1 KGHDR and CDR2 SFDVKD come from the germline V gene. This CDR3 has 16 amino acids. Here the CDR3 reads CATSDSGQGGAETQYF. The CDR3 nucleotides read TGTGCCACCAGTGATTCAGGACAGGGGGGAGCAGAGACCCAGTACTTC.

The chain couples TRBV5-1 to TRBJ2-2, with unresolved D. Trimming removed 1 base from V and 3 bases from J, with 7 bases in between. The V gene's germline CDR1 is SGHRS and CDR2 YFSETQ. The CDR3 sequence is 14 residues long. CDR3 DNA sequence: TGCGCCAGCAGCTTGAATATTTACACCGGGGAGCTGTTTTTT. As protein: CASSLNIYTGELFF.

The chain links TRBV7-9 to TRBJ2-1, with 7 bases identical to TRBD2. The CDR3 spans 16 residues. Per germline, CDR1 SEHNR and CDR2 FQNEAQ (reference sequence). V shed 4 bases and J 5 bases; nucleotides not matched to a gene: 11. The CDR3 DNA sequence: TGTGCCAGCAGCTCAATCAGGCTAGCGGAAGACAATGAGCAGTTCTTC. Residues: CASSSIRLAEDNEQFF.

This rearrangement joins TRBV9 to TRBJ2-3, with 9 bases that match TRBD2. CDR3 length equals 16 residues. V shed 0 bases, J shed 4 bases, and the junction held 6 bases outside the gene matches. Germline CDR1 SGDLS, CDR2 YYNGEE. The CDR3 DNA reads TGTGCCAGCAGCGTAGCAGCGGGGGGCCCCTCAGATACGCAGTATTTT. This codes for CASSVAAGGPSDTQYF. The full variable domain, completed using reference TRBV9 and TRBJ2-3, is DSGVTQTPKHLITATGQRVTLRCSPRSGDLSVYWYQQSLDQGLQFLIQYYNGEERAKGNILERFSAQQFPDLHSELNLSSLELGDSALYFCASSVAAGGPSDTQYFGPGTRLTVL.

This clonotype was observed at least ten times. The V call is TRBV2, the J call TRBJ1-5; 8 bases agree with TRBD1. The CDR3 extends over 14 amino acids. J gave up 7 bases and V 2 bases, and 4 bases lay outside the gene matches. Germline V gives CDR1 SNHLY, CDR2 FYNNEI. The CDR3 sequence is CASSEPGQDQPQHF. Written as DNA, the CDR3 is TGTGCCAGCAGTGAACCGGGACAGGACCAGCCCCAGCATTTT.

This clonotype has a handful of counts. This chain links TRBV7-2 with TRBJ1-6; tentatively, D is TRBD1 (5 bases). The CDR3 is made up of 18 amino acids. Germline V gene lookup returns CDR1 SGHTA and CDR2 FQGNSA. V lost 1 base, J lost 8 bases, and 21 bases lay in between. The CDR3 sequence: CASSLVGFRAGIDSPLHF. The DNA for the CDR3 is TGTGCCAGCAGCTTAGTGGGGTTTAGGGCAGGGATCGATTCACCCCTCCACTTT.

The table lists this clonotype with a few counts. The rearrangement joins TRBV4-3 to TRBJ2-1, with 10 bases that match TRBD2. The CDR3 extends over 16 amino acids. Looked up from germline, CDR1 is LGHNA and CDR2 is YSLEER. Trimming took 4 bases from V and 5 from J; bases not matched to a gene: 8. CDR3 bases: TGCGCCAGCAGCCCCGGCCTAGCGGGGGTCAACAATGAGCAGTTCTTC. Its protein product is CASSPGLAGVNNEQFF.

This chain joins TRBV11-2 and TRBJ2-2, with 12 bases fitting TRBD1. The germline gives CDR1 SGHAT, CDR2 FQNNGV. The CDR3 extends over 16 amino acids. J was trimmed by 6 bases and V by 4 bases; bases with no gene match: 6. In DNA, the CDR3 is TGTGCCAGCAGCTCACCGGGACAGGGGGCAGCCGGGGAGCTGTTTTTT. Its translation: CASSSPGQGAAGELFF.

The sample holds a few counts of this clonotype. The CDR3 nucleotides read TGTGCCAGCAGCTTGGCCATTCTGGGTCCCGGGGAGCTGTTTTTT. It encodes CASSLAILGPGELFF. The chain links TRBV5-6 to TRBJ2-2, with D unclear. CDR1 and CDR2 from the germline V gene are SGHDT and YYEEEE. V lost 0 bases to trimming and J lost 6 bases, with 12 bases between them. The CDR3 is 15 amino acids.

CDR3 DNA: TGTGCTAGTGGTTTGCCCAGGGCAGGCCCCTACGAGCAGTACTTC. It yields the protein CASGLPRAGPYEQYF. The chain has TRBV12-5 and TRBJ2-7, with D maybe TRBD1 (5 bases). Trimming removed 2 bases at V and 2 bases at J, with 13 bases between. The V gene's germline CDR1 is LGHNT and CDR2 FRNRAP. This CDR3 region has 15 residues.

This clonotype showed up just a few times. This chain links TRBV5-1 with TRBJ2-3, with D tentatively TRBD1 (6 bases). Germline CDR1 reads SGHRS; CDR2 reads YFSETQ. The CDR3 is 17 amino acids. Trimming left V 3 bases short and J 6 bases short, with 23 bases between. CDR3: CASSWGLMTGRMDTQYF. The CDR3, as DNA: TGCGCCAGCAGCTGGGGCCTCATGACAGGCCGAATGGATACGCAGTATTTT. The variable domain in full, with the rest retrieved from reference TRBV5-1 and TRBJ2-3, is KAGVTQTPRYLIKTRGQQVTLSCSPISGHRSVSWYQQTPGQGLQFLFEYFSETQRNKGNFPGRFSGRQFSNSRSEMNVSTLELGDSALYLCASSWGLMTGRMDTQYFGPGTRLTVL.

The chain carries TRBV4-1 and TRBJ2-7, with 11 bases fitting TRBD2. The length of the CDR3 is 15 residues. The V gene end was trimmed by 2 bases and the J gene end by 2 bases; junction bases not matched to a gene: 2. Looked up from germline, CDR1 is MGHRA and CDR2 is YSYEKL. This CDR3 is CASSQLAGGAYEQYF. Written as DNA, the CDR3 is TGCGCCAGCAGCCAACTAGCGGGGGGCGCCTACGAGCAGTACTTC.

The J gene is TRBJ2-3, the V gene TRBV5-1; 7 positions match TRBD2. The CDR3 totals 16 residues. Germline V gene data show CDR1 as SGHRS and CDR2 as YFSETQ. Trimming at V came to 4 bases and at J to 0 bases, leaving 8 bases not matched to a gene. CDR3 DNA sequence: TGCGCCAGCAGCGGGACGAGCGGGATTAGCACAGATACGCAGTATTTT. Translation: CASSGTSGISTDTQYF.

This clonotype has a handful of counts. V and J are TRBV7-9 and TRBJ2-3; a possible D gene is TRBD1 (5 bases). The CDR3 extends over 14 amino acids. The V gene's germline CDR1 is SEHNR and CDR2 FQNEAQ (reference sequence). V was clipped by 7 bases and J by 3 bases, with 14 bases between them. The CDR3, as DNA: TGTGCCAGCACCCCAGGGTTAGGAACAGATACGCAGTATTTT. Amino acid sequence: CASTPGLGTDTQYF. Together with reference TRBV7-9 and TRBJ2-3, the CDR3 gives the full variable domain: DTGVSQNPRHKITKRGQNVTFRCDPISEHNRLYWYRQTLGQGPEFLTYFQNEAQLEKSRLLSDRFSAERPKGSFSTLEIQRTEQGDSAMYLCASTPGLGTDTQYFGPGTRLTVL.

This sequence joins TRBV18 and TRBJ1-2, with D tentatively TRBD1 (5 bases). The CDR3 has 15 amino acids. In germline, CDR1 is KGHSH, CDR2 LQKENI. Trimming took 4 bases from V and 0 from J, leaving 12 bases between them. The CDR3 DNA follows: TGTGCCAGCTCACTTACAGGACCACCTAACTATGGCTACACCTTC. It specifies CASSLTGPPNYGYTF.

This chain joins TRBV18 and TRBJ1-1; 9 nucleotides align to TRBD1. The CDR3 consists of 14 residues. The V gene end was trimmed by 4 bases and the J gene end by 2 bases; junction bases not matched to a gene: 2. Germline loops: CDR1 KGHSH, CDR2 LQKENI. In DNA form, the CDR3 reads TGTGCCAGCTCACAGGGACAGGGAAACACTGAAGCTTTCTTT. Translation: CASSQGQGNTEAFF. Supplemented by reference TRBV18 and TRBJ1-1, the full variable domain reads NAGVMQNPRHLVRRRGQEARLRCSPMKGHSHVYWYRQLPEEGLKFMVYLQKENIIDESGMPKERFSAEFPKEGPSILRIQQVVRGDSAAYFCASSQGQGNTEAFFGQGTRLTVV.

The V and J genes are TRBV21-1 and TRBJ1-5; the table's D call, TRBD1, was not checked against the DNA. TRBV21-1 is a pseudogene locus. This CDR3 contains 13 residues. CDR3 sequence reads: CASHGQTNQPQHF. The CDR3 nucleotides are TGTGCCAGCCATGGACAAACCAATCAGCCCCAGCATTTT.

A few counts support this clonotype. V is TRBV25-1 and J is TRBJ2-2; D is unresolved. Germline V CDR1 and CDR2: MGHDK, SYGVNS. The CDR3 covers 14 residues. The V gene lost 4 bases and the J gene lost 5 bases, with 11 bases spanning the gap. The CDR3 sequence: CASSGYLGTGELFF. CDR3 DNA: TGTGCCAGCAGTGGATACCTAGGAACCGGGGAGCTGTTTTTT. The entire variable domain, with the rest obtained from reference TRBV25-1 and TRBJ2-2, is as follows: EADIYQTPRYLVIGTGKKITLECSQTMGHDKMYWYQQDPGMELHLIHYSYGVNSTEKGDLSSESTVSRIRTEHFPLTLESARPSHTSQYLCASSGYLGTGELFFGEGSRLTVL.

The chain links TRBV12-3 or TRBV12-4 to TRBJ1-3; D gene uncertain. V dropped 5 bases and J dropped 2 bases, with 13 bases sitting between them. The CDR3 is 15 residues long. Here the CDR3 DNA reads TGTGCCAGCAGTGCTAGGAATGGGGCTGGAAACACCATATATTTT. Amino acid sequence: CASSARNGAGNTIYF.